These 4 T cell receptor beta chains came from one sample sequenced in a study of shared clonotypes between healthy human individuals. The data were produced by immunoSEQ multiplex PCR, yet TCRdb's version contains in-frame clones alone and is incomplete. Found here are about 2.4 million clones, over 85% of them singletons; the top ten hold around 0.37%. Sequencing was performed on naive CD4+ T cells from PBMCs. The subset is: CD45RA+ positively selected. These receptors all come from a young man in good health. Some clones in this sample may be carry-over from other donors' samples.

This rearrangement joins TRBV6-5 to TRBJ2-1; 11 positions agree with TRBD2. CDR3 length equals 13 residues. V gave up 6 bases and J gave up 8 bases; unmatched junction bases: 3. Looked up from germline, CDR1 is MNHEY and CDR2 is SVGAGI. The CDR3 DNA reads as TGTGCCAGCAGACTAGCGGGAGTGGATGAGCAGTTCTTC. Translated, it gives CASRLAGVDEQFF.

The chain joins TRBV19 to TRBJ2-7; no definite D call. The V end lost 5 bases, the J end lost 3 bases, and 5 bases lay between the germline ends. The germline V gene has CDR1 LNHDA and CDR2 SQIVND (reference sequence). The CDR3 spans 11 residues. DNA for the CDR3: TGTGCCAGTAGTGACCTCTACGAGCAGTACTTC. Amino acids: CASSDLYEQYF. Full variable domain (remainder filled in from reference TRBV19 and TRBJ2-7): DGGITQSPKYLFRKEGQNVTLSCEQNLNHDAMYWYRQDPGQGLRLIYYSQIVNDFQKGDIAEGYSVSREKKESFPLTVTSAQKNPTAFYLCASSDLYEQYFGPGTRLTVT.

V and J are TRBV6-5 and TRBJ2-7, with 9 nucleotides matching TRBD2. Germline CDR1 and CDR2: MNHEY and SVGAGI. Trimming at V came to 6 bases and at J to 5 bases, leaving 8 bases not matched to a gene. There are 14 residues in the CDR3. This CDR3 is CASRLREGTHEQYF. The DNA of the CDR3 is TGTGCCAGCAGGTTGCGGGAGGGTACCCACGAGCAGTACTTC.

V gene TRBV28 combines with J gene TRBJ1-1; tentatively, D is TRBD1 (5 bases). V was pared by 8 bases and J by 5 bases, with 27 bases between. Germline CDR1 reads MDHEN; CDR2 reads SYDVKM. The CDR3 covers 17 residues. CDR3 coding DNA: TGTGCCAGCCCGGGGACCCTCGGCGGTTCTACTAGGACTGAAGCTTTCTTT. Residues: CASPGTLGGSTRTEAFF.